These 19 T cell receptor beta chains were all obtained from the same sample, sequenced in a study of CXCR3-negative and CXCR3-positive naive CD8 T cells. Findings and limits, study-wide: Hydrophobicity of TRB CDR3s was greater in CXCR3-positive naive cells than in CXCR3-negative naive cells.

For these TCRs, the target antigens are not known. The TRB libraries of cDNA were built by UMI-labeled 5' RACE. TCRdb reanalyzed the 5' RACE reads, giving one entry per CDR3 protein sequence and no DNA. This table lists about 89,000 distinct CDR3 sequences. Sequencing was carried out using naive CXCR3+ CD8+ T cells from blood. Subset described: CD45RO-CCR7+CD27+CD95- naive CD8+ T cells expressing CXCR3 (TNR3+). The receptors were sampled from a human donor in good health. Some clones in this sample may be carry-over from other donors' samples.

The CDR3 loop reads CATSRDRSGANVLTF. This sequence joins TRBV15 and TRBJ2-6. CDR1 LNHNV and CDR2 YYDKDF come from the germline V gene (reference sequence). This CDR3 contains 15 residues. The whole variable domain, filled in from reference TRBV15 and TRBJ2-6, reads DAMVIQNPRYQVTQFGKPVTLSCSQTLNHNVMYWYQQKSSQAPKLLFHYYDKDFNNEADTPDNFQSRRPNTSFCFLDIRSPGLGDTAMYLCATSRDRSGANVLTFGAGSRLTVL.

The CDR3: CASSPMKGAQTPGEQFF. V and J are TRBV27 and TRBJ2-1; the TCRdb D gene call, TRBD1, has no DNA to confirm it. This CDR3 spans 17 amino acids. The germline V gene encodes CDR1 MNHEY and CDR2 SMNVEV (reference sequence).

This CDR3 reads CASSRVQGSEQFF. This rearrangement joins TRBV4-1 to TRBJ2-1; TCRdb picks TRBD1, but there is no DNA to check that call. The CDR3 sequence is 13 residues long. Germline CDR1 reads MGHRA; CDR2 reads YSYEKL.

V and J are TRBV28 and TRBJ2-7; without DNA, the TCRdb call of TRBD2 cannot be checked. The CDR3 totals 15 residues. Germline V gene lookup returns CDR1 MDHEN and CDR2 SYDVKM. CDR3: CASSFRAGHSGEQYF.

The rearrangement joins TRBV12-3 or TRBV12-4 to TRBJ2-4; no DNA is available, so the TRBD2 call from TCRdb remains unchecked. This CDR3 comprises 11 residues. This CDR3 reads CATGEGNIQYF.

The chain joins TRBV12-3 or TRBV12-4 to TRBJ2-1; no DNA is available, so the TRBD2 call from TCRdb remains unchecked. This CDR3 contains 18 residues. The CDR3 here is CASSRSGPGLGGYNEQFF.

This chain connects TRBV28 to TRBJ2-7; TCRdb calls TRBD1, which cannot be checked without DNA. Germline V CDR1 and CDR2: MDHEN, SYDVKM. The CDR3 is 13 residues long. The CDR3 loop is CASSPLGLYEQYF.

The gene calls are TRBV29-1 and TRBJ1-1. The CDR3 is made up of 13 amino acids. The germline CDR1 and CDR2 sequences are SQVTM and ANQGSEA. This chain's CDR3 is CSVMKGGNTEAFF.

V gene TRBV6-5 combines with J gene TRBJ2-7; TCRdb picks TRBD1, but there is no DNA to check that call. CDR3 length: 14 residues. Germline lookup yields CDR1 MNHEY and CDR2 SVGAGI. The CDR3 region is CASSYRGLSYEQYF.

The rearrangement uses TRBV21-1 and TRBJ2-7; the D call from TCRdb, TRBD1, cannot be confirmed without DNA. TRBV21-1 is a known pseudogene. CDR3 length: 14 amino acids. CDR3 in amino acids: CASSKGQGFYEQYF.

This chain joins TRBV6-5 and TRBJ2-1; there is no DNA to check the TCRdb D call of TRBD1. The CDR3 loop spans 15 amino acids. Germline-derived CDR1 and CDR2 are MNHEY and SVGAGI. CDR3: CASSIGGASGNEQFF.

The chain carries TRBV28 and TRBJ1-1; the TCRdb D gene call, TRBD1, has no DNA to confirm it. Germline V gene sequence: CDR1 MDHEN, CDR2 SYDVKM. The CDR3 is 15 residues long. This CDR3 reads CASTDAKGANTEAFF.

The rearrangement uses TRBV2 and TRBJ2-1; TCRdb indicates TRBD2, and absent DNA this call remains unverified. Germline lookup yields CDR1 SNHLY and CDR2 FYNNEI. The CDR3 spans 16 residues. The CDR3 region is CASKDGTSGPYNEQFF. The full variable domain, with the rest looked up from reference TRBV2 and TRBJ2-1, is EPEVTQTPSHQVTQMGQEVILRCVPISNHLYFYWYRQILGQKVEFLVSFYNNEISEKSEIFDDQFSVERPDGSNFTLKIRSTKLEDSAMYFCASKDGTSGPYNEQFFGPGTRLTVL.

The V gene is TRBV5-1, the J gene TRBJ2-3. Germline CDR1 and CDR2: SGHRS and YFSETQ. The CDR3 has 14 amino acids. The CDR3 sequence is CASSFRLSTDTQYF.

The rearrangement joins TRBV20-1 to TRBJ2-7; the D call of TRBD2 rests on TCRdb alone, since no DNA is present to check it. Germline V lookup: CDR1 DFQATT, CDR2 SNEGSKA (reference sequence). CDR3 length: 13 residues. The CDR3 is CSAIGRDSYEQYF.

The chain carries TRBV29-1 and TRBJ2-4. Germline V gene data show CDR1 as SQVTM and CDR2 as ANQGSEA. The CDR3 sequence is 11 residues long. CDR3 in amino acids: CSVEKQNIQYF.

The gene calls are TRBV14 and TRBJ2-3; TCRdb's D call, TRBD2, is unchecked because there is no DNA. This CDR3 spans 18 amino acids. Germline CDR1 SGHDN, CDR2 FVKESK. This CDR3 reads CASSDRLAGGRSTDTQYF.

This chain links TRBV7-9 with TRBJ2-3; there is no DNA to check the TCRdb D call of TRBD2. Germline CDR1 SEHNR, CDR2 FQNEAQ (reference sequence). The CDR3 has 15 residues. The CDR3 sequence is CASSLPGLGADTQYF. Supplemented by reference TRBV7-9 and TRBJ2-3, the full variable domain reads DTGVSQNPRHKITKRGQNVTFRCDPISEHNRLYWYRQTLGQGPEFLTYFQNEAQLEKSRLLSDRFSAERPKGSFSTLEIQRTEQGDSAMYLCASSLPGLGADTQYFGPGTRLTVL.

The V call is TRBV3-1, the J call TRBJ2-7; as DNA is missing, the TRBD1 call by TCRdb cannot be tested. The CDR3 runs 18 residues. Germline CDR1 is LGHDT and CDR2 is YNNKEL (reference sequence). The CDR3 protein is CASSQGTPGTAYSYEQYF.